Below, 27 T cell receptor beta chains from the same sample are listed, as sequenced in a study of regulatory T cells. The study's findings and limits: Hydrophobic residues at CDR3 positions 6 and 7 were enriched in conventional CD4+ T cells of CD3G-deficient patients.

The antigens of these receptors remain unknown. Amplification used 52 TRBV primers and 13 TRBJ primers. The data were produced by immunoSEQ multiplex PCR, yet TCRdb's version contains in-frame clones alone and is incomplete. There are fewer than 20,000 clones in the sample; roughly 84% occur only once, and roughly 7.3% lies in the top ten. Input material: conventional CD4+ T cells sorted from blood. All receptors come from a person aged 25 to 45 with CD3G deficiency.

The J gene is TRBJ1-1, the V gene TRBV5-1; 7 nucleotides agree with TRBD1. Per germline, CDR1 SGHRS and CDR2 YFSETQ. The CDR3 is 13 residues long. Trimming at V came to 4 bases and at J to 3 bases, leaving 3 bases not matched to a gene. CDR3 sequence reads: CASSTQGDTEAFF. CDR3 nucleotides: TGCGCCAGCAGCACTCAGGGGGACACTGAAGCTTTCTTT.

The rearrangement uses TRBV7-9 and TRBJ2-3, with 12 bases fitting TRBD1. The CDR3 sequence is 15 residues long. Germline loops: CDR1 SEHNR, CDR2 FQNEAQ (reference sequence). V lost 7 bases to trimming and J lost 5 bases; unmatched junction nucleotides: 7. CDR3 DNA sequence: TGTGCCAGCACCTCCGGGACAGGGGGCTTAGATACGCAGTATTTT. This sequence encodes CASTSGTGGLDTQYF. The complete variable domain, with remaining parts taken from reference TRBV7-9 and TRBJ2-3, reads DTGVSQNPRHKITKRGQNVTFRCDPISEHNRLYWYRQTLGQGPEFLTYFQNEAQLEKSRLLSDRFSAERPKGSFSTLEIQRTEQGDSAMYLCASTSGTGGLDTQYFGPGTRLTVL.

CDR3 nucleotide sequence: TGTGCCAGCTCACGGACAGGGGGTTTGGGCGAGCAGTACTTC. Translated: CASSRTGGLGEQYF. This chain uses TRBV18 with TRBJ2-7; 10 bases map to TRBD1. The J segment lost 6 bases and the V segment lost 4 bases, leaving 6 bases of the junction unmatched. The V gene's germline CDR1 is KGHSH and CDR2 LQKENI. There are 14 residues in the CDR3.

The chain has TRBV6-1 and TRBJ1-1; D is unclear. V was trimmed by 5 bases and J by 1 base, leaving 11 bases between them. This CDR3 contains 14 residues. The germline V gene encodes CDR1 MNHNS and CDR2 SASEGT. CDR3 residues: CASSMNMANTEAFF. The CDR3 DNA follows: TGTGCCAGCAGTATGAACATGGCGAACACTGAAGCTTTCTTT.

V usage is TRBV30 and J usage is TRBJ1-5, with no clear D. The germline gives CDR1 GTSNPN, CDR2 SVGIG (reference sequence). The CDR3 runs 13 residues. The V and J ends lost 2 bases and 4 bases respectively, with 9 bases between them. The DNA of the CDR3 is TGTGCCTGGAGTAACGGTCTTAATCAGCCCCAGCATTTT. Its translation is CAWSNGLNQPQHF.

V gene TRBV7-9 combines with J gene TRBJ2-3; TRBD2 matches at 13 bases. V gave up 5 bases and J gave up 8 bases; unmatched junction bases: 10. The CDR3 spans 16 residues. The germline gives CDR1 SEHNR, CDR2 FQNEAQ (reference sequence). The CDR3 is CASSLTTSGRSGTQYF. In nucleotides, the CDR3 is TGTGCCAGCAGCCTGACGACTAGCGGGAGGAGCGGTACGCAGTATTTT.

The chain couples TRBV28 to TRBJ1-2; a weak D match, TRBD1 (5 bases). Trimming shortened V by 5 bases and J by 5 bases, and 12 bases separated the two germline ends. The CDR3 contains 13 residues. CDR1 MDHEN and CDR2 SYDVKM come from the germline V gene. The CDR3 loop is CASSPDSLYGYTF. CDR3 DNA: TGTGCCAGCAGTCCAGACAGCCTGTATGGCTACACCTTC.

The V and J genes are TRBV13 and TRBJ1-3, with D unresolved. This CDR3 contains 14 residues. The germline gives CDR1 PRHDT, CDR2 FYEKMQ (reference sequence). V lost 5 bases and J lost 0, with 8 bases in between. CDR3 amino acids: CASSRTDSGNTIYF. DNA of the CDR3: TGTGCCAGCAGCCGCACGGACTCTGGAAACACCATATATTTT.

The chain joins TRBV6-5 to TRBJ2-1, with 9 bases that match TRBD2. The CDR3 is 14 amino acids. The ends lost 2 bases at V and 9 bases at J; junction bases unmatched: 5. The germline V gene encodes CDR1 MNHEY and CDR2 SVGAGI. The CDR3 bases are TGTGCCAGCAGTTACCTAGCGGGATTCACTGAGCAGTTCTTC. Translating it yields CASSYLAGFTEQFF.

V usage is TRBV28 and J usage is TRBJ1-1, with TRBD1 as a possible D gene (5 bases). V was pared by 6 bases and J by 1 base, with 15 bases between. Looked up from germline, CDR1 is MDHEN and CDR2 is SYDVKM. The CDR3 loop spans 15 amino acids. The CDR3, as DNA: TGTGCCAGCAGGACTGTGGGCGGGGGGAACACTGAAGCTTTCTTT. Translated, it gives CASRTVGGGNTEAFF. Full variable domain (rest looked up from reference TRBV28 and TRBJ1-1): DVKVTQSSRYLVKRTGEKVFLECVQDMDHENMFWYRQDPGLGLRLIYFSYDVKMKEKGDIPEGYSVSREKKERFSLILESASTNQTSMYLCASRTVGGGNTEAFFGQGTRLTVV.

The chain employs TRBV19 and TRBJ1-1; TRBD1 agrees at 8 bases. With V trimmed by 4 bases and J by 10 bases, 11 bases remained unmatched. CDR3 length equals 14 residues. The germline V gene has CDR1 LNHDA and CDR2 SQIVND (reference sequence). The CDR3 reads CASSSLSGTGGAFF. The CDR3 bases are TGTGCCAGTAGTAGCCTCTCCGGGACAGGAGGAGCTTTCTTT.

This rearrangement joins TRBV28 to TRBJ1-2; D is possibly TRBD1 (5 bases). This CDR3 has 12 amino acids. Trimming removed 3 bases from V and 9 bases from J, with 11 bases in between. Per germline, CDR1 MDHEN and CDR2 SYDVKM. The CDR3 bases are TGTGCCAGCAGTTTGGCGGGACGGAGCTACACCTTC. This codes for CASSLAGRSYTF.

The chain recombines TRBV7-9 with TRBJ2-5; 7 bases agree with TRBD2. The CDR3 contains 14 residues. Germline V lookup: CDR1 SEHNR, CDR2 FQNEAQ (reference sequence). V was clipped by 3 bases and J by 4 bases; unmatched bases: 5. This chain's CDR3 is CASSLFSGGETQYF. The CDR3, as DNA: TGTGCCAGCAGCTTGTTTTCGGGAGGAGAGACCCAGTACTTC. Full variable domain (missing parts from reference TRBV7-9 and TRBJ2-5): DTGVSQNPRHKITKRGQNVTFRCDPISEHNRLYWYRQTLGQGPEFLTYFQNEAQLEKSRLLSDRFSAERPKGSFSTLEIQRTEQGDSAMYLCASSLFSGGETQYFGPGTRLLVL.

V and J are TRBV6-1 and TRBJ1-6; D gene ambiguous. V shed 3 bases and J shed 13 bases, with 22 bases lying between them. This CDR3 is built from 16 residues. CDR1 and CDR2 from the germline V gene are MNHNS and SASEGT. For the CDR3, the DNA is TGTGCCAGCAGTGATCTCTCTGGGCTAGGGTCTTCCCCCCTCCACTTT. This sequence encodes CASSDLSGLGSSPLHF.

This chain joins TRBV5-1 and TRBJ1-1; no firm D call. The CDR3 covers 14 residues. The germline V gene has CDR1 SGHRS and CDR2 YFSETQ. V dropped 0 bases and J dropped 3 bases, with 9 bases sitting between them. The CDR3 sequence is CASSLEGSYTEAFF. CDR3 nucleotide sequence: TGCGCCAGCAGCTTGGAAGGGTCCTACACTGAAGCTTTCTTT.

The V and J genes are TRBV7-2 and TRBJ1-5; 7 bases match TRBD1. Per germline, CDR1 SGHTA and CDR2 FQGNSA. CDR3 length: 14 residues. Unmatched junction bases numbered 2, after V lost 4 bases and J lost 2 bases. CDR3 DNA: TGTGCCAGCAGCTCCGGGACAGGCAATCAGCCCCAGCATTTT. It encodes CASSSGTGNQPQHF.

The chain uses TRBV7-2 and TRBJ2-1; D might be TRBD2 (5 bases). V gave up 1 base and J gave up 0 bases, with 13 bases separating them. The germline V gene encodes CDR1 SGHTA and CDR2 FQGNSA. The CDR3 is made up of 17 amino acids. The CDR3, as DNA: TGTGCCAGCAGCTTAGAGCTGGGGAGCTTCTCCTACAATGAGCAGTTCTTC. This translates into CASSLELGSFSYNEQFF.

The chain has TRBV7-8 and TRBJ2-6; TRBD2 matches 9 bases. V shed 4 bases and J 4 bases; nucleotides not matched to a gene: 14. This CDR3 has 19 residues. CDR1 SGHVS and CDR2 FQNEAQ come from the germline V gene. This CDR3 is CASSSSSTSGAGGANVLTF. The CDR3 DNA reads TGTGCCAGCAGCTCGTCTTCGACTAGCGGAGCGGGGGGGGCCAACGTCCTGACTTTC.

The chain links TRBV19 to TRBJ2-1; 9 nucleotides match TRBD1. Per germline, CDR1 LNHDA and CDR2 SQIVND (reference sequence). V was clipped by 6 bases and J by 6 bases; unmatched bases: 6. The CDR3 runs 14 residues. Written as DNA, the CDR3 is TGTGCCAGTAGCTCGACAGGGGGTCTCAATGAGCAGTTCTTC. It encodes CASSSTGGLNEQFF.

The chain's CDR3 is CASSPRVEPNYGYTF. CDR3 coding DNA: TGTGCCAGCTCACCTCGTGTCGAGCCGAACTATGGCTACACCTTC. This chain joins TRBV18 and TRBJ1-2, with no clear D. Germline V CDR1 and CDR2: KGHSH, LQKENI. There are 15 residues in the CDR3. V lost 3 bases to trimming and J lost 2 bases, with 13 bases between them. The full variable domain, with the rest looked up from reference TRBV18 and TRBJ1-2, is NAGVMQNPRHLVRRRGQEARLRCSPMKGHSHVYWYRQLPEEGLKFMVYLQKENIIDESGMPKERFSAEFPKEGPSILRIQQVVRGDSAAYFCASSPRVEPNYGYTFGSGTRLTVV.

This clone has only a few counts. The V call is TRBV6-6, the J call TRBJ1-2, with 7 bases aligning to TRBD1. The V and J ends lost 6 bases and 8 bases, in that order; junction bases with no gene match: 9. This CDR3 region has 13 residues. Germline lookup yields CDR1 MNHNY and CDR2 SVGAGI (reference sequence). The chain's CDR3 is CASSSDRVGGYTF. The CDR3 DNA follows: TGTGCCAGCAGCTCTGACAGGGTGGGAGGCTACACCTTC.

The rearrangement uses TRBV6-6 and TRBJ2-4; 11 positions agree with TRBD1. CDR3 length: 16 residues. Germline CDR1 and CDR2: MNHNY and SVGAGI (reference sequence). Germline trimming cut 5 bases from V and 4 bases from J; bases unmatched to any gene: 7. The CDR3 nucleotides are TGTGCCAGCAGTCGGGACAGGGGGGATTTTAAAAACATTCAGTACTTC. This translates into CASSRDRGDFKNIQYF.

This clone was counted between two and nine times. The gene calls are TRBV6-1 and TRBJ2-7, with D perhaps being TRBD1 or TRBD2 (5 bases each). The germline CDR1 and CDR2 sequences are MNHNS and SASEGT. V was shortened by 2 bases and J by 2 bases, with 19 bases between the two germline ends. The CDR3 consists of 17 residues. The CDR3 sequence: CASSERRLGTGTYEQYF. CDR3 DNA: TGTGCCAGCAGTGAAAGGCGTCTAGGGACGGGAACCTACGAGCAGTACTTC.

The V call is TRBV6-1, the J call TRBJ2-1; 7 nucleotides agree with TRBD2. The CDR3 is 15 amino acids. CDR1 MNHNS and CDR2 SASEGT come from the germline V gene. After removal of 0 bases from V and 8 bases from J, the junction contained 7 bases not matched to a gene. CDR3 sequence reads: CASSEAPIGGDEQFF. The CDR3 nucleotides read TGTGCCAGCAGTGAAGCCCCGATTGGGGGGGATGAGCAGTTCTTC.

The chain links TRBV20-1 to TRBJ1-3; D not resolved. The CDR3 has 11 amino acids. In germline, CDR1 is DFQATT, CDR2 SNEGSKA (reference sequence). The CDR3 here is CGTRWGNTIYF. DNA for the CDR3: TGCGGAACGAGGTGGGGAAACACCATATATTTT.

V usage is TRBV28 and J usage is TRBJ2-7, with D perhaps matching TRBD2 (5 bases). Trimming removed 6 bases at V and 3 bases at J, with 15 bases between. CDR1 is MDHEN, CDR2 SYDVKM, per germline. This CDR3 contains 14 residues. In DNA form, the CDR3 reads TGTGCCAGCAGCCCCCCGGGAAGTCGCTACGAGCAGTACTTC. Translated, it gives CASSPPGSRYEQYF.

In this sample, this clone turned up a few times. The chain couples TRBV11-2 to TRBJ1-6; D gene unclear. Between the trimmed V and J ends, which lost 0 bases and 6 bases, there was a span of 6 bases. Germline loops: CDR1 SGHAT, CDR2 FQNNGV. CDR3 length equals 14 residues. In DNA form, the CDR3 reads TGTGCCAGCAGCTTAGATCTTATTAATTCACCCCTCCACTTT. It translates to CASSLDLINSPLHF. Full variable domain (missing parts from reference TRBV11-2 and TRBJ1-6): EAGVAQSPRYKIIEKRQSVAFWCNPISGHATLYWYQQILGQGPKLLIQFQNNGVVDDSQLPKDRFSAERLKGVDSTLKIQPAKLEDSAVYLCASSLDLINSPLHFGNGTRLTVT.